This passage covers 32 T cell receptor beta chains from one sample sequenced in a study of tumor and adjacent non-tumor tissue in lung cancer (dated by TCRdb to the late 2010s). Receptors were amplified or captured by multiplex PCR. Sequencing was performed on an Illumina HiSeq 2500. Following protocols modified from ARM-PCR, the researchers constructed TCRbeta libraries through three rounds of nested PCR with primers (Table S4). TCRdb itself trimmed the public reads at Q25 with fastp, ran MiXCR and retained productive beta chains. Rows are combined by CDR3 protein, so each entry shows the most common genes and DNA. For this sample the table gives about 93,000 distinct CDR3 sequences, of which about 67% were detected only once. The ten most abundant clones make up about 18% of the sample. RNA was isolated from bulk unsorted tissue, and RNA quality was assessed with a NanoDrop ND-1000 and an Agilent 2100.

Sequenced: lung tumor tissue. These receptors were taken from a man in his 60s with non-small cell lung cancer.

The sample holds many counts of this clonotype. The rearrangement links TRBV4-3 to TRBJ2-1; D might be TRBD1 or TRBD2, each matching 5 bases. The germline CDR1 and CDR2 sequences are LGHNA and YSLEER. This CDR3 comprises 16 residues. V lost 0 bases to trimming and J lost 3 bases, with 12 bases between them. The CDR3 is CASSQDLGGSYNEQFF. CDR3 nucleotides: TGCGCCAGCAGCCAAGATCTTGGGGGAAGCTACAATGAGCAGTTCTTC.

Of note for this clonotype: A read error is possible here, since a much larger clone lies one base away. The chain is built from TRBV5-1 and TRBJ2-1, with 10 bases aligning to TRBD2. The CDR3 length is 16 residues. CDR1 is SGHRS, CDR2 YFSETQ, per germline. With 4 bases clipped from V and 9 bases from J, the junction kept 13 bases outside the gene matches. The CDR3 here is CASSRPTSGVGSEQFF. In DNA, the CDR3 is TGCGCCAGCAGCCGCCCAACTAGCGGGGTTGGGAGTGAGCAGTTCTTC.

This clonotype came up a few times. The chain employs TRBV11-2 and TRBJ2-5, with a possible D match to TRBD2 (6 bases). The J call may not be correct, given that the DNA end is closer to TRBJ2-1. Per germline, CDR1 SGHAT and CDR2 FQNNGV. The CDR3 totals 15 residues. This CDR3 reads CASSSGGSVQEAQFF. The CDR3 region has the DNA TGTGCCAGCAGCTCAGGAGGGTCGGTCCAAGAGGCCCAGTTCTTC.

CDR3 sequence: CASGQPGQGANEQYV. The CDR3 nucleotides read TGTGCCAGCGGCCAACCGGGACAGGGGGCAAACGAGCAGTACGTC. The J gene is TRBJ2-7, the V gene TRBV13; 12 positions agree with TRBD1. The germline V gene encodes CDR1 PRHDT and CDR2 FYEKMQ (reference sequence). J lost 5 bases, V lost 8 bases, and 10 bases had no gene match. The CDR3 sequence is 15 residues long.

The chain combines TRBV29-1 with TRBJ2-3; D not certain. Deletions cut 4 bases from V and 7 bases from J, with 21 bases between. The germline V gene has CDR1 SQVTM and CDR2 ANQGSEA. The CDR3 totals 15 residues. This CDR3 reads CSVVDGGDSIYTQYF. The CDR3 nucleotides are TGCAGCGTTGTTGACGGCGGTGATAGCATATATACGCAGTATTTT.

Notes on this clonotype: A read error is possible here, since a much larger clone lies one base away. The V gene is TRBV6-1, the J gene TRBJ2-3, with TRBD2 identical over 7 bases. Looked up from germline, CDR1 is MNHNS and CDR2 is SASEGT. The CDR3 runs 13 residues. Written as DNA, the CDR3 is TGTGCCGGCCGGGACTACTACACAGATACGCATTATTTT. Its protein is CAGRDYYTDTHYF.

For this clonotype: Being one base from a much bigger clone, this may be a read error. This rearrangement joins TRBV7-3 to TRBJ1-2; D gene uncertain. This CDR3 region has 11 residues. Per the germline V gene, CDR1 is SGHTA and CDR2 is FQGTGA. The CDR3 DNA reads TGTACCAGCAGAGATCTTCCTGGCTACACCTTC. Encoded protein: CTSRDLPGYTF.

In DNA form, the CDR3 reads TGTGCCAGCACCCGGACTAGCGTGTGGGTCAAAAGCTCGTACGAGCAGTACTTC. This sequence encodes CASTRTSVWVKSSYEQYF. The chain joins TRBV11-2 to TRBJ2-7; 9 nucleotides match TRBD2. The CDR3 sequence is 18 residues long. The ends lost 7 bases at V and 4 bases at J; junction bases unmatched: 20. Germline-derived CDR1 and CDR2 are SGHAT and FQNNGV.

Ten or more counts support this clonotype. This chain uses TRBV6-5 with TRBJ1-5, with D tentatively TRBD1 (6 bases). The germline CDR1 and CDR2 sequences are MNHEY and SVGAGI. V lost 2 bases to trimming and J lost 1 base, with 9 bases between them. This CDR3 contains 15 residues. The CDR3 bases are TGTGCCAGCAGTTACATCAGGGGAAGCAATCAGCCCCAGCATTTT. Translating gives CASSYIRGSNQPQHF.

This clonotype was counted many times. The chain employs TRBV5-1 and TRBJ2-3; possible D gene TRBD1, 7 bases. Germline CDR1 reads SGHRS; CDR2 reads YFSETQ. The V end was cut by 4 bases, the J end by 2 bases, with 14 bases between. The CDR3 has 15 amino acids. The CDR3 DNA follows: TGCGCCAGCAGCCCGGGGGACAGACTCACAGATACGCAGTATTTT. Amino acid sequence: CASSPGDRLTDTQYF.

In regard to this clonotype: One end of the junction fails to match germline, which may point to a read error. The gene calls are TRBV12-3 or TRBV12-4 and TRBJ2-1, with TRBD1 identical over 7 bases. The CDR3 runs to 12 residues. The CDR3 loop is CASSRDSDERFF. CDR3 in DNA: TGTGCCAGCAGCAGGGACAGCGATGAGCGGTTCTTC.

The rearrangement joins TRBV24-1 to TRBJ1-5, with D maybe TRBD1 (5 bases). CDR3 length: 18 amino acids. CDR1 is KGHDR and CDR2 is SFDVKD in the germline V gene. Between the trimmed V and J ends, which lost 8 bases and 3 bases, there was a span of 25 bases. CDR3 sequence reads: CATTSRGDGTLPNQPQHF. The CDR3 region has the DNA TGTGCCACCACCTCCCGAGGGGACGGAACCCTCCCCAATCAGCCCCAGCATTTT.

This sequence joins TRBV11-1 and TRBJ2-7; D is unresolved. Germline V gene data show CDR1 as SGHAT and CDR2 as FQDESV (reference sequence). CDR3 size: 14 residues. The V end was cut by 3 bases, the J end by 8 bases, with 17 bases between. This CDR3 reads CASSFPGGSYKQYF. The CDR3 DNA follows: TGTGCCAGCAGCTTTCCCGGCGGCTCATACAAGCAGTACTTC. Using reference TRBV11-1 and TRBJ2-7 for the parts outside the CDR3, the full variable domain is EAEVAQSPRYKITEKSQAVAFWCDPISGHATLYWYRQILGQGPELLVQFQDESVVDDSQLPKDRFSAERLKGVDSTLKIQPAELGDSAMYLCASSFPGGSYKQYFGPGTRLTVT.

This clonotype was picked up many times. V gene TRBV6-2 or TRBV6-3 combines with J gene TRBJ2-7, with D maybe TRBD2 (6 bases). Germline V gene lookup returns CDR1 MNHEY and CDR2 SVGEGT. This CDR3 spans 10 amino acids. Trimming removed 4 bases at V and 13 bases at J, with 11 bases between. CDR3 bases: TGTGCCAGCAGTTCGACTAGTTATTACTTC. The encoded protein is CASSSTSYYF.

Worth noting for this clonotype: In this CDR3 the conserved last residue, phenylalanine or tryptophan, is missing, so a read error is likely. The gene calls are TRBV4-3 and TRBJ1-4; 7 nucleotides agree with TRBD1. The length of the CDR3 is 14 residues. V lost 0 bases, J lost 7 bases, and 2 bases stayed unmatched. Germline CDR1 and CDR2: LGHNA and YSLEER. The CDR3 DNA reads as TGCGCCAGCAGCCAAGAAGACAGGGCTGAAAAACTGTTTATT. Its protein is CASSQEDRAEKLFI.

A word on this clonotype: The CDR3 does not close with the conserved phenylalanine or tryptophan, likely indicating a read error. V and J are TRBV10-2 and TRBJ2-7; possibly TRBD1 for D (6 bases). In germline, CDR1 is WSHSY, CDR2 SAAADI. The CDR3 loop spans 13 amino acids. V was trimmed by 7 bases and J by 3 bases, leaving 13 bases between them. This CDR3 is CASNNGQYYEQYY. CDR3 coding DNA: TGCGCCAGCAACAACGGACAGTACTACGAGCAGTACTAC.

Turning to this clonotype: A read error may produce the germline difference seen at one junction end. The chain links TRBV29-1 to TRBJ2-1, with D possibly matching TRBD2 (5 bases). From germline, CDR1 is SQVTM and CDR2 ANQGSEA. The CDR3 totals 11 residues. CDR3 sequence (DNA): TGCGGCGGGTGGACTGGCAATGAGCAGTCCTTC. Translating gives CGGWTGNEQSF.

Note on this clonotype: At one boundary the junction diverges from the germline segment, which might be a read error. The chain has TRBV6-6 and TRBJ2-2; the D gene could be TRBD1 or TRBD2 (5 bases each). The CDR3 extends over 19 amino acids. Looked up from germline, CDR1 is MNHNY and CDR2 is SVGAGI (reference sequence). The CDR3 region is CASSLRLGHGGKNTRELFF. The CDR3 nucleotides are TGTGCCAGCAGCTTACGGCTAGGACATGGGGGAAAGAACACCAGGGAGCTGTTTTTT.

The chain employs TRBV6-5 and TRBJ2-3; the D is unclear. The better agreement between TRBJ1-5 and the DNA end casts doubt on the J call. CDR1 MNHEY and CDR2 SVGAGI come from the germline V gene. There are 13 residues in the CDR3. The CDR3 region is CASTGLWDYTQHF. The DNA of the CDR3 is TGTGCCAGCACCGGACTATGGGATTATACGCAGCATTTT.

This clonotype was detected ten times or more. The V call is TRBV12-3 or TRBV12-4, the J call TRBJ2-3; 8 nucleotides align to TRBD1. Germline trimming cut 3 bases from V and 4 bases from J; bases unmatched to any gene: 9. The CDR3 covers 16 residues. CDR3 bases: TGTGCCAGCAGTTTTCTCACAGGGGGTTTGGCAGATACGCAGTATTTT. Translation: CASSFLTGGLADTQYF.

The chain recombines TRBV6-2 or TRBV6-3 with TRBJ2-1; D not certain. The germline gives CDR1 MNHEY, CDR2 SVGEGT. The CDR3 covers 15 residues. Trimming removed 9 bases at V and 2 bases at J, with 17 bases between. The CDR3 region is CARVDTVSPYNEQFF. CDR3 bases: TGTGCCAGGGTCGATACGGTAAGCCCCTACAATGAGCAGTTCTTC.

The V call is TRBV20-1, the J call TRBJ2-5, with D possibly matching TRBD2 (6 bases). The CDR3 is 14 residues long. Germline CDR1 is DFQATT and CDR2 is SNEGSKA (reference sequence). With 0 bases removed from V and 5 bases from J, the gap between germline ends came to 13 bases. The CDR3 reads CSARELGGFETQYF. The CDR3 DNA reads TGCAGTGCTAGAGAACTAGGAGGGTTTGAGACCCAGTACTTC.

This clonotype was counted between two and nine times. The chain is built from TRBV20-1 and TRBJ2-5, with D hard to call. Germline CDR1 DFQATT, CDR2 SNEGSKA (reference sequence). V shed 1 base and J shed 1 base, with 10 bases lying between them. CDR3 length: 14 amino acids. As DNA, the CDR3 is TGCAGTGCTAGAGGGGGTCGCGGCCAAGAGACCCAGTACTTC. Residues: CSARGGRGQETQYF.

Worth noting for this clonotype: This sequence may be a read error, since a much larger clone differs from it by one base. This sequence joins TRBV20-1 and TRBJ2-2; 7 bases match TRBD2. Germline V gives CDR1 DFQATT, CDR2 SNEGSKA (reference sequence). The CDR3 sequence is 12 residues long. The CDR3 nucleotides read TGCAGTGCTAAGGGAGGGGCCGGGGAGCTGTATTTT. Amino acids: CSAKGGAGELYF.

The table lists this clonotype with a count of one. The CDR3 end shows no conserved phenylalanine or tryptophan, and so a read error is likely. The chain couples TRBV28 to TRBJ1-2; TRBD1 matches 9 bases. From germline, CDR1 is MDHEN and CDR2 SYDVKM. The CDR3 sequence is 16 residues long. CDR3 coding DNA: TGTGCCAACAGTTCACCGGGACAGGGTGCGAACTATGGCTACACCCTC. It yields the protein CANSSPGQGANYGYTL.

In regard to this clonotype: One junction end disagrees with the germline gene, perhaps due to a read error. The V call is TRBV6-5, the J call TRBJ1-5; D ambiguous. Per germline, CDR1 MNHEY and CDR2 SVGAGI. The CDR3 is made up of 14 amino acids. CDR3 protein: CTSSYSFKNQPQHF. The CDR3 region has the DNA TGTACCAGCAGTTACTCATTCAAAAATCAGCCCCAGCATTTT.

Note on this clonotype: The junction does not match germline at one end; this may be a read error. The rearrangement links TRBV24-1 to TRBJ2-2, with a possible D match to TRBD2 (5 bases). CDR3 length equals 15 residues. CDR1 and CDR2 (germline): KGHDR, SFDVKD. In DNA, the CDR3 is TGTGCCACCAGTGGTTCTTCTAGCATCACCGGGGAGCTGTCTTTT. Translation: CATSGSSSITGELSF.

This clonotype was picked up many times. The chain's CDR3 is CASILGGLSYEQYF. The CDR3 DNA reads as TGTGCCAGCATATTGGGAGGCTTATCCTACGAGCAGTACTTC. The chain links TRBV7-8 to TRBJ2-7; D is possibly TRBD2 (6 bases). This CDR3 region has 14 residues. The ends were cut back, 7 bases at V and 1 base at J, with 14 bases in the middle. Germline V gene sequence: CDR1 SGHVS, CDR2 FQNEAQ.

Of note for this clonotype: Just one base apart from a much larger clone, this may be a read error. The chain carries TRBV20-1 and TRBJ2-3; either TRBD1 or TRBD2 may supply D (5 bases each). The CDR3 has 15 residues. In germline, CDR1 is DFQATT, CDR2 SNEGSKA (reference sequence). CDR3: CSASGTVSRTDTQNF. In nucleotides, the CDR3 is TGCAGTGCTAGTGGGACCGTTTCTCGCACAGATACGCAGAATTTT.

With regard to this clonotype: One junction end disagrees with the germline gene, perhaps due to a read error. V and J are TRBV6-5 and TRBJ1-4; D not certain. This CDR3 has 14 residues. Germline V lookup: CDR1 MNHEY, CDR2 SVGAGI. The CDR3 protein is CATGREGRIEKLSF. CDR3 DNA sequence: TGCGCCACCGGCCGGGAAGGTCGCATTGAAAAACTGTCTTTT.

The table lists this clonotype with many counts. The rearrangement links TRBV12-5 to TRBJ2-7; D remains ambiguous. CDR3 length: 15 residues. The V and J ends lost 3 bases and 3 bases respectively, with 15 bases between them. Germline CDR1 is LGHNT and CDR2 is FRNRAP. DNA for the CDR3: TGTGCTAGTGGTTTAAACCCCCCCCTAAGCTACGAGCAGTACTTC. This translates into CASGLNPPLSYEQYF.

Comment on this clonotype: A read error may account for a junction end that differs from germline. The rearrangement uses TRBV20-1 and TRBJ2-2, with a tentative D call TRBD2 (6 bases). The CDR3 covers 14 residues. The V gene's germline CDR1 is DFQATT and CDR2 SNEGSKA (reference sequence). The CDR3 region has the DNA TGCAGTGCTACGGGACTCCTGGACACCGGGGAGCTTTTTTTT. Protein: CSATGLLDTGELFF.